These 22 T cell receptor beta chains came from one sample sequenced in a study of Ad26.COV2.S vaccination and SARS-CoV-2 variants. TCRdb's copy holds only in-frame clones and misses some; the assay was immunoSEQ multiplex PCR. The sample contains hundreds of thousands of clones, approximately 92% of which appear only once. The treatment is: around 19 received Ad26.COV2.S at low or high dose, single or two shots; 5 received placebo; per-sample allocation not given. Sampling took place 63 days after the first vaccine or placebo injection. The material sequenced was peripheral blood, taken in a trial of Ad26.COV2.S vaccine versus placebo. The receptors here all came from a person between 18 and 60 years old who received the Ad26.COV2.S COVID-19 vaccine or a placebo.

The rearrangement links TRBV12-3 or TRBV12-4 to TRBJ1-5; the D is unclear. This CDR3 has 12 amino acids. Trimming took off 7 bases at V and 9 bases at J, with 13 bases between the two ends. CDR3 amino acids: CASNLDGPPQHF. Written as DNA, the CDR3 is TGTGCCAGCAATCTGGACGGTCCGCCCCAGCATTTT.

The chain is built from TRBV28 and TRBJ1-5; a weak D match, TRBD1 (5 bases). Trimming stripped 3 bases from V and 6 bases from J, with 6 bases between. The CDR3 sequence is 12 residues long. Per germline, CDR1 MDHEN and CDR2 SYDVKM. For the CDR3, the DNA is TGTGCCAGCAGTTTGGGGGTTCAGCCCCAGCATTTT. This codes for CASSLGVQPQHF.

The V and J genes are TRBV4-1 and TRBJ1-6; no clear D. V shed 1 base and J shed 6 bases, with 16 bases lying between them. Germline CDR1 and CDR2: MGHRA and YSYEKL. This CDR3 contains 17 residues. The CDR3 nucleotides are TGCGCCAGCAGCCAAGGGACTTCCGGGCCCGCTAATTCACCCCTCCACTTT. This translates into CASSQGTSGPANSPLHF.

The chain couples TRBV6-2 or TRBV6-3 to TRBJ1-1; D ambiguous. V lost 0 bases and J 10 bases, leaving 18 bases between the germline ends. The CDR3 is 15 amino acids. The germline gives CDR1 MNHEY, CDR2 SVGEGT. The CDR3 sequence is CASSYSLLPDVGAFF. The CDR3 DNA reads TGTGCCAGCAGTTACTCGTTACTTCCTGATGTTGGAGCTTTCTTT.

The V call is TRBV4-3, the J call TRBJ1-1; possibly TRBD1 for D (5 bases). The germline V gene encodes CDR1 LGHNA and CDR2 YSLEER. CDR3 length equals 13 residues. The ends were cut back, 1 base at V and 4 bases at J, with 7 bases in the middle. The CDR3 nucleotides read TGCGCCAGCAGCCAAGTGAGGGGCACTGAAGCTTTCTTT. Protein: CASSQVRGTEAFF.

The count of this clone is one. The genes are TRBV3-1 (or the pseudogene TRBV3-2) and TRBJ1-6; D remains ambiguous. Germline lookup yields CDR1 LGHDT and CDR2 YNNKEL (reference sequence). The CDR3 totals 15 residues. V was pared by 1 base and J by 7 bases, with 11 bases between. The CDR3 spells CASSQGAIRNSPLHF. The CDR3 DNA sequence: TGTGCCAGCAGCCAAGGGGCCATCCGGAATTCACCCCTCCACTTT.

This chain links TRBV14 with TRBJ2-7; 7 nucleotides line up with TRBD1. V lost 1 base and J lost 0; bases outside the gene matches: 3. There are 15 residues in the CDR3. The V gene's germline CDR1 is SGHDN and CDR2 FVKESK. The CDR3, as DNA: TGTGCCAGCAGCCAAGGCAGGGGGAACTCCTACGAGCAGTACTTC. This sequence encodes CASSQGRGNSYEQYF. Combining the CDR3 with reference TRBV14 and TRBJ2-7 gives the whole variable domain EAGVTQFPSHSVIEKGQTVTLRCDPISGHDNLYWYRRVMGKEIKFLLHFVKESKQDESGMPNNRFLAERTGGTYSTLKVQPAELEDSGVYFCASSQGRGNSYEQYFGPGTRLTVT.

This chain connects TRBV2 to TRBJ1-3; D gene unclear. The CDR3 covers 15 residues. V was shortened by 2 bases and J by 0 bases, with 8 bases between the two germline ends. The germline gives CDR1 SNHLY, CDR2 FYNNEI. CDR3 nucleotide sequence: TGTGCCAGCAGTGAAATTAGGAGCTCTGGAAACACCATATATTTT. Amino acids: CASSEIRSSGNTIYF.

This chain links TRBV7-9 with TRBJ2-3, with 9 bases matching TRBD1. Trimming took 5 bases from V and 0 from J; bases not matched to a gene: 6. The V gene's germline CDR1 is SEHNR and CDR2 FQNEAQ (reference sequence). This CDR3 contains 16 residues. The CDR3 here is CASSPVDRGSTDTQYF. In nucleotides, the CDR3 is TGTGCCAGCAGCCCAGTGGACAGGGGTAGCACAGATACGCAGTATTTT.

This clone occurred a few times. This chain joins TRBV3-1 (or the pseudogene TRBV3-2) and TRBJ1-6, with TRBD1 identical over 8 bases. Germline CDR1 and CDR2: LGHDT and YNNKEL (reference sequence). CDR3 size: 15 residues. The V gene end was trimmed by 3 bases and the J gene end by 9 bases; junction bases not matched to a gene: 7. CDR3 coding DNA: TGTGCCAGCAGCCACGAGGACAGGGATACTTCACCCCTCCACTTT. Amino acid sequence: CASSHEDRDTSPLHF.

In this sample, this clone turned up once. The chain employs TRBV14 and TRBJ2-7; TRBD1 agrees at 8 bases. CDR3 length: 15 amino acids. The germline gives CDR1 SGHDN, CDR2 FVKESK. V lost 4 bases, J lost 0 bases, and 5 bases stayed unmatched. The chain's CDR3 is CASSLRQGISYEQYF. DNA of the CDR3: TGTGCCAGCAGCCTCCGACAGGGGATCTCCTACGAGCAGTACTTC.

This clone was detected a few times. The chain has TRBV7-2 and TRBJ2-1; 7 positions match TRBD2. Losses at the gene ends were 2 bases for V and 0 bases for J; bases not matched to a gene: 13. The CDR3 is made up of 19 amino acids. Per the germline V gene, CDR1 is SGHTA and CDR2 is FQGNSA. In DNA form, the CDR3 reads TGTGCCAGCAGCTTATGGGCTAGCGGAGTCCAAAGCTCCTACAATGAGCAGTTCTTC. Encoded protein: CASSLWASGVQSSYNEQFF.

This chain uses TRBV4-3 with TRBJ1-2, with TRBD1 matching over 7 bases. CDR3 length: 16 residues. Germline values: CDR1 LGHNA, CDR2 YSLEER. The V and J ends lost 0 bases and 4 bases, in that order; junction bases with no gene match: 8. CDR3 amino acids: CASSQDARQGTYGYTF. The CDR3 nucleotides read TGCGCCAGCAGCCAAGATGCCCGACAGGGTACCTATGGCTACACCTTC.

This chain joins TRBV28 and TRBJ2-3, with 12 positions matching TRBD2. The germline V gene encodes CDR1 MDHEN and CDR2 SYDVKM. Trimming cost V 5 bases and J 5 bases; bases outside gene matches: 8. This CDR3 is 16 amino acids long. The CDR3 region is CASSNSSGRAGDTQYF. The CDR3 DNA reads TGTGCCAGCAGTAACTCTAGCGGGAGGGCCGGAGATACGCAGTATTTT.

This clone was found a few times. The same CDR3 also results from other DNA sequences found in this sample. J is TRBJ2-2 and V is TRBV3-1 (or the pseudogene TRBV3-2); D is unresolved. With 4 bases removed from V and 3 bases from J, the gap between germline ends came to 6 bases. This CDR3 region has 13 residues. The germline CDR1 and CDR2 sequences are LGHDT and YNNKEL (reference sequence). The CDR3 sequence is CASSPTYTGELFF. CDR3 coding DNA: TGTGCCAGCAGCCCCACTTACACCGGGGAGCTGTTTTTT.

The V gene is TRBV15, the J gene TRBJ2-5; D is undetermined. V lost 1 base to trimming and J lost 1 base, with 7 bases between them. The CDR3 totals 14 residues. Germline lookup yields CDR1 LNHNV and CDR2 YYDKDF (reference sequence). The CDR3: CATSRGRTQETQYF. DNA of the CDR3: TGTGCCACCAGCAGAGGCCGCACCCAAGAGACCCAGTACTTC.

The chain has TRBV19 and TRBJ1-6; D perhaps matches TRBD1 (5 bases). Per the germline V gene, CDR1 is LNHDA and CDR2 is SQIVND (reference sequence). V was cut by 6 bases and J by 4 bases, with 13 bases left in between. There are 15 residues in the CDR3. The CDR3 region is CASSLPTGYNSPLHF. In DNA, the CDR3 is TGTGCCAGTAGCCTCCCTACAGGTTATAATTCACCCCTCCACTTT.

The chain is built from TRBV30 and TRBJ1-5, with 7 bases lining up with TRBD1. CDR3 length: 16 residues. Germline V gene lookup returns CDR1 GTSNPN and CDR2 SVGIG (reference sequence). With V trimmed by 3 bases and J by 3 bases, 11 bases remained unmatched. This CDR3 is CAWSAAAGQDNQPQHF. CDR3 nucleotide sequence: TGTGCCTGGAGCGCTGCGGCTGGACAGGACAATCAGCCCCAGCATTTT. Complete variable domain (other parts from reference TRBV30 and TRBJ1-5): SQTIHQWPATLVQPVGSPLSLECTVEGTSNPNLYWYRQAAGRGLQLLFYSVGIGQISSEVPQNLSASRPQDRQFILSSKKLLLSDSGFYLCAWSAAAGQDNQPQHFGDGTRLSIL.

J is TRBJ2-3 and V is TRBV10-3, with 9 bases identical to TRBD1. The CDR3 totals 16 residues. The V gene end was trimmed by 10 bases and the J gene end by 2 bases; junction bases not matched to a gene: 13. Germline lookup yields CDR1 ENHRY and CDR2 SYGVKD. The CDR3 nucleotides are TGTGCCACCTACGGACCGGGACAGGGCCTCACAGATACGCAGTATTTT. It is translated as CATYGPGQGLTDTQYF.

V and J are TRBV6-5 and TRBJ2-5; 10 nucleotides line up with TRBD1. CDR1 MNHEY and CDR2 SVGAGI come from the germline V gene. The CDR3 has 15 amino acids. V shed 6 bases, J shed 1 base, and the junction held 5 bases outside the gene matches. The CDR3 loop reads CASSRQGAVQETQYF. As DNA, the CDR3 is TGTGCCAGCAGCAGACAGGGGGCGGTCCAAGAGACCCAGTACTTC.

CDR3 region: CASSSGQGSEKLFF. CDR3 bases: TGTGCCAGCAGTTCAGGACAGGGAAGTGAAAAACTGTTTTTT. The chain employs TRBV6-6 and TRBJ1-4, with 8 bases identical to TRBD1. Trimming cost V 4 bases and J 7 bases; bases outside gene matches: 5. The CDR3 length is 14 residues. Germline V gene data show CDR1 as MNHNY and CDR2 as SVGAGI (reference sequence).

The V and J genes are TRBV10-3 and TRBJ1-2, with D possibly matching TRBD1 (6 bases). Trimming removed 7 bases from V and 6 bases from J, with 15 bases in between. This CDR3 is built from 13 residues. The V gene's germline CDR1 is ENHRY and CDR2 SYGVKD. The CDR3 spells CAINNRAVNGYTF. CDR3 in DNA: TGTGCCATCAATAACAGGGCCGTCAATGGCTACACCTTC.